This T cell receptor beta chain was obtained from a study of PD-1 blockade in classical Hodgkin lymphoma. General observations from the study: Exclusion was applied to patients who started nivolumab under 1 year after ASCT. Whereas CD4+ TCR diversity had risen significantly by C4D1, CD8+ TCR diversity had not. Newly diagnosed patients were said to have less baseline TCR diversity than healthy donors did.

Repertoires were generated with immunoSEQ multiplex PCR, while TCRdb's copy carries only in-frame clones and drops some. The table includes tens of thousands of clones, approximately 85% detected once. Time point given: cycle 4 day 1 (C4D1), after 6 weeks of nivolumab. Each patient experienced a relapse that followed autologous stem cell transplantation, and brentuximab vedotin exposure varied. Researchers used magnetic negative selection to pull out pure CD4+ T cells from thawed PBMCs. This clone was detected once. Its antigen is undetermined. There are 15 residues in the CDR3. The germline V gene encodes CDR1 SGHAT and CDR2 FQNNGV. With 1 base removed from V and 4 bases from J, the gap between germline ends came to 8 bases.

Sample: CD4+ T cells from blood, taken before the fourth cycle of nivolumab. The clonotype originates from a human donor with classical Hodgkin lymphoma. This chain links TRBV11-2 with TRBJ2-6; no clear D. The CDR3 is CASSLGVWGANVLTF. DNA for the CDR3: TGTGCCAGCAGCTTAGGGGTATGGGGGGCCAACGTCCTGACTTTC.